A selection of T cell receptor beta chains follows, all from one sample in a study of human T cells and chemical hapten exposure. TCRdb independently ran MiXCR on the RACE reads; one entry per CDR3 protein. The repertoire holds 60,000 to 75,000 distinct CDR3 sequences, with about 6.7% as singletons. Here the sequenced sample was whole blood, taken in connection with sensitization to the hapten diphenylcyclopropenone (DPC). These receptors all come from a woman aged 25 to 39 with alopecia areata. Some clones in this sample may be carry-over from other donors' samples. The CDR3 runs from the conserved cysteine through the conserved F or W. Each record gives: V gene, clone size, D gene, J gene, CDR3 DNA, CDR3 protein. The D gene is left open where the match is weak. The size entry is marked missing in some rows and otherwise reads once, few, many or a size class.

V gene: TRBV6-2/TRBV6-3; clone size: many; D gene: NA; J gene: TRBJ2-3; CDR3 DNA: TGTGCTACCGGAGGGCGCACAGATACGCAGTATTTT; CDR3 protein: CATGGRTDTQYF
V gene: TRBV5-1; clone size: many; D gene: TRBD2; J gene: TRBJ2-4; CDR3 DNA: TGCGCCAGCGGAGGGAGCGGGGTAGCCAAAAACATTCAGTACTTC; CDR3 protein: CASGGSGVAKNIQYF
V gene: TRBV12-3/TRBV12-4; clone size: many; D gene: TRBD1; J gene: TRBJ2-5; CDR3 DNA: TGTGCCAGCAGTGAACCGGGACAGAAAGAGACCCAGTACTTC; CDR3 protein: CASSEPGQKETQYF
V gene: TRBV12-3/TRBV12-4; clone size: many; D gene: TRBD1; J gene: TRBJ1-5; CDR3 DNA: TGTGCCAGCAGTTTATATCGACAGGGGTACAATCAGCCCCAGCATTTT; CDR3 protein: CASSLYRQGYNQPQHF
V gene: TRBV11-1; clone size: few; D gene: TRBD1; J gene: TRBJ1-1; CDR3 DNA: TGTGCCAGCGAGGGACAGATGAACACTGAAGCTTTCTTT; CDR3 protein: CASEGQMNTEAFF
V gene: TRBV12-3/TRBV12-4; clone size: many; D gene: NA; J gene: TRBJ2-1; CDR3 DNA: TGTGCCAGCAGTTTACTTAATGAGCAGTTCTTC; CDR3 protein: CASSLLNEQFF
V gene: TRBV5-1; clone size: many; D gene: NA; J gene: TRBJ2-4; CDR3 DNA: TGCGCCAGCAGCTTGGTAGGAGGGGCGCAAAACATTCAGTACTTC; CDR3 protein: CASSLVGGAQNIQYF
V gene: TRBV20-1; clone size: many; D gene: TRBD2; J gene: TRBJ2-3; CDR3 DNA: TGCAGTGCTAGAGACGGGGGGGCCAATGCAGATACGCAGTATTTT; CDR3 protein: CSARDGGANADTQYF
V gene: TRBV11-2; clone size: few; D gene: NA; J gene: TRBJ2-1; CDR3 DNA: TGTGCCAGCAGCTTCGAGGGAAAAGCCTACAATGAGCAGTTCTTC; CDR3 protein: CASSFEGKAYNEQFF
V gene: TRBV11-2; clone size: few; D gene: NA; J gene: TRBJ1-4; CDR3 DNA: TGTGCCAGCAGCTTACTGACAGGAGTTAATGAAAAACTGTTTTTT; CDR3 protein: CASSLLTGVNEKLFF
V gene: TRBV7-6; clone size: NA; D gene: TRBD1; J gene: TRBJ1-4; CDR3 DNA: TGTGCCAGCAGCTTAGTTCAGGGGGGTGAAAAACTGTTTTTT; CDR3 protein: CASSLVQGGEKLFF
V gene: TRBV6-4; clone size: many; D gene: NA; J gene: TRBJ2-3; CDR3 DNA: TGTGCCAGCAGTGACTCAGCAGGGGTCATCGATACGCAGTATTTT; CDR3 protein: CASSDSAGVIDTQYF
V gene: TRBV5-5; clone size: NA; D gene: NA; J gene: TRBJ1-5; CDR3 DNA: TGTGCCAGCAGCTCTTTACTCGGGACCCCTAATCAGCCCCAGCATTTT; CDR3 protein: CASSSLLGTPNQPQHF
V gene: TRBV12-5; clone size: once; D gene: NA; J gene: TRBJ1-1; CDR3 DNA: TGTGCTAGTGGTTTGGTATTTGGGAACACTGAAGCTTTCTTT; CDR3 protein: CASGLVFGNTEAFF
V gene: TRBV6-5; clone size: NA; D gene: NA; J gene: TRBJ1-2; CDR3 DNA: TGTGCCAGCAGTTCGGACAGACATGGCTACACCTTC; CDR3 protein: CASSSDRHGYTF
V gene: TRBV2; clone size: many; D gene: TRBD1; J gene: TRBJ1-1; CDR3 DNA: TGTGCCAGCACCCCCTTTGGACAGGGACGGGAAGCTTTCTTT; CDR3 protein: CASTPFGQGREAFF
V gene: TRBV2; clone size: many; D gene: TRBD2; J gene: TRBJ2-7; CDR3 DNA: TGTGCCAGCAGTTTCGGACTAGCGGGGGCCGAGCAGTACTTC; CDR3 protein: CASSFGLAGAEQYF
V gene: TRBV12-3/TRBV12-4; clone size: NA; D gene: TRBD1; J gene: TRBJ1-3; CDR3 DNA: TGTGCCAGCAGACAGGCCGGGACAGCCATATATTTT; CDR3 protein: CASRQAGTAIYF
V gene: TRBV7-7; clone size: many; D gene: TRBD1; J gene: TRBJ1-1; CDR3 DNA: TGTGCCAGCAGCTTAGTAGACAGGGAGTTGAAAGACACTGAAGCTTTCTTT; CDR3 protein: CASSLVDRELKDTEAFF
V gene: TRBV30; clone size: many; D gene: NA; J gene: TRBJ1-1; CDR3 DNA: TGTGCCTGGAGTCCGACCTATGAAGCTTTCTTT; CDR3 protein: CAWSPTYEAFF
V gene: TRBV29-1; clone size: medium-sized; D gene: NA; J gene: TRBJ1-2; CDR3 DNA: TGCAGCGTTGTGGAGGAATATGGCTACACCTTC; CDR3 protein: CSVVEEYGYTF
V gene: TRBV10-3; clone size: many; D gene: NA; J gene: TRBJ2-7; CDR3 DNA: TGTGCCATCAGTGAGTCTCAGCATACCTACGAGCAGTACTTC; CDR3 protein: CAISESQHTYEQYF
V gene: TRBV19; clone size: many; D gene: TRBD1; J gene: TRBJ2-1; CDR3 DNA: TGTGCCAGTAGTTTAGGACAGGGGGTGGCCTACAATGAGCAGTTCTTC; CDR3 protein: CASSLGQGVAYNEQFF
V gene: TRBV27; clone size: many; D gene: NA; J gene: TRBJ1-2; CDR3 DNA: TGTGCCAGCAGTGGATGGGGGGGCTTCAACTATGGCTACACCTTC; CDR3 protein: CASSGWGGFNYGYTF
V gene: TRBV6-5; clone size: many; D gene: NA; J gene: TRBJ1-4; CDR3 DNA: TGTGCCAGCAGTTACTCCGTGAATGAAAAACTGTTTTTT; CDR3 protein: CASSYSVNEKLFF
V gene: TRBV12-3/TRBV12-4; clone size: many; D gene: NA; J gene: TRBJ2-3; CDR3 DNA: TGTGCCAGCAGTTTAGCCTTAGGGGTCCTAGCCACAGATACGCAGTATTTT; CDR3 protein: CASSLALGVLATDTQYF
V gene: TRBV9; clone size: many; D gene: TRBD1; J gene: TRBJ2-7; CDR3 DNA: TGTGCCAGCAGCGCGAACGACAGGGGTTACTACGAGCAGTACTTC; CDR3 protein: CASSANDRGYYEQYF
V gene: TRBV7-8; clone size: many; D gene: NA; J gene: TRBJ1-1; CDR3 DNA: TGTGCCAGCAGCCCCCGACGGACTGAAGCTTTCTTT; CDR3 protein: CASSPRRTEAFF
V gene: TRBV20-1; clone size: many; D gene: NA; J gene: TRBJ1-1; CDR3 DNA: TGCAGTGCTAGTGATCGGGGGCAACGGACTGAAGCTTTCTTT; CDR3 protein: CSASDRGQRTEAFF
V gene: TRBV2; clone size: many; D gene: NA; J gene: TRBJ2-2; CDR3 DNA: TGTGCCAGCAGTGATTTGGGGGGGGAGCTGTTTTTT; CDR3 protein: CASSDLGGELFF
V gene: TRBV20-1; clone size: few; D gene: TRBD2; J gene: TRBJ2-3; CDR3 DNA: TGCAGTGCTAGGTATAGCGGGGTAGGAGGAGATACGCAGTATTTT; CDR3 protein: CSARYSGVGGDTQYF
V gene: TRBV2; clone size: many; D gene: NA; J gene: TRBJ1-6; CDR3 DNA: TGTGCCAGCAGTGTAGTGGCAGGATCTAATTCACCCCTCCACTTT; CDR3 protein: CASSVVAGSNSPLHF
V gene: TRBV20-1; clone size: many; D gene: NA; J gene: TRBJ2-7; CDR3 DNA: TGCAGTGCTAGAGGGACGTCTGGGAGGAACTACGAGCAGTACTTC; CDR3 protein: CSARGTSGRNYEQYF
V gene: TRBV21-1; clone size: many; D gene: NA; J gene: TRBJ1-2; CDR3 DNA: TGTGCCAGCAGCAAAGTCCGAGGCGGCTACACCTTC; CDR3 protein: CASSKVRGGYTF
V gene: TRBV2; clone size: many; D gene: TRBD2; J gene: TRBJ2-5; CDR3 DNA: TGTGCCAGCAGCGCTGGGGGGGTCCAAGAGACCCAGTACTTC; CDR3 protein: CASSAGGVQETQYF
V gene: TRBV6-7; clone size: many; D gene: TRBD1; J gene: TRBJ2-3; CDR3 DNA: TGTGCCAGCAGTTACTCGACGGTCTGGACAGGGATTGGGACAGATACGCAGTATTTT; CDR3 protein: CASSYSTVWTGIGTDTQYF
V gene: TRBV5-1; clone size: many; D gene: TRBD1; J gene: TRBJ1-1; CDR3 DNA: TGCGCCAGCAGCTTGGAAACCACAGGGGGCACTGAAGCTTTCTTT; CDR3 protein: CASSLETTGGTEAFF
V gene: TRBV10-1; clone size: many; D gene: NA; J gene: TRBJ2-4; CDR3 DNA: TGCGCCAGCAGTGAGTCGAGGATGGGCAAAAACATTCAGTACTTC; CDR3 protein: CASSESRMGKNIQYF
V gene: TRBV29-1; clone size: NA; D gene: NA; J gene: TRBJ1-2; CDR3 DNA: TGCAGCGTTGTCACGGAATATGGCGACACCTTC; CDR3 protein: CSVVTEYGDTF
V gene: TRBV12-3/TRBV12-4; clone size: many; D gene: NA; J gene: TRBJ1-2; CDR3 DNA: TGTGCCAGCAGTTTTGGCAAAACTAACTATGGCTACACCTTC; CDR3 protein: CASSFGKTNYGYTF
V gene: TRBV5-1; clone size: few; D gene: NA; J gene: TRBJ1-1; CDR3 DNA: TGCGCCAGCAGCAAGGACATATACATGAACACTGAAGCTTTCTTT; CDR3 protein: CASSKDIYMNTEAFF
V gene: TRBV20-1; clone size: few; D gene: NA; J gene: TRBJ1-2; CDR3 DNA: TGCAGTGCTACCTCGACAGCCTCTAACTATGGCTACACCTTC; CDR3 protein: CSATSTASNYGYTF
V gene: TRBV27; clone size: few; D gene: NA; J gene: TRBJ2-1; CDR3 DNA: TGTGCCAGCAGTCCCGGGGTAGCGATATACAATGAGCAGTTCTTC; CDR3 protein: CASSPGVAIYNEQFF
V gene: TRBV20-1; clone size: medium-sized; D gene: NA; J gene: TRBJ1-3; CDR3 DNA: TGCAGTGCTAGAGATGGGGTAGTTGGAAACACCATATATTTT; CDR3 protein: CSARDGVVGNTIYF
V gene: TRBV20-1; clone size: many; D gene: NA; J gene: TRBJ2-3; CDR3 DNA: TGCAGTGCTAGTCGCCGGGCCCGCCTTGGCACAGATACGCAGTATTTT; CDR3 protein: CSASRRARLGTDTQYF
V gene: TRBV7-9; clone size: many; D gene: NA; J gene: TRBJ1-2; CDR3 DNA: TGTGCCAGCAGTCCTAGCTCGGTCTATGGCTACACCTTC; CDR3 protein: CASSPSSVYGYTF
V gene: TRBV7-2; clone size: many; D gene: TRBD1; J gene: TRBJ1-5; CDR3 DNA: TGTGCCAGCAGCTTAGGGGGACAGGGCAGCCAGCCCCAGCATTTT; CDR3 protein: CASSLGGQGSQPQHF
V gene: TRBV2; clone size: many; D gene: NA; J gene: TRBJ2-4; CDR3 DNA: TGTAGTGGGGGGATGTTAGCCAAAAACATTCAGTACTTC; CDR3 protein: CSGGMLAKNIQYF
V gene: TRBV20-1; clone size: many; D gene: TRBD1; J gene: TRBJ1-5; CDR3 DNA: TGCAGTGCTAGAGATATAGGTGGACAGGCGCATCAGCCCCAGCATTTT; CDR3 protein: CSARDIGGQAHQPQHF
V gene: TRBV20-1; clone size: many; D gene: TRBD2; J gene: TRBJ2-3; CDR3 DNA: TGCAGTGCCGGGGGGGTCACAGATACGCAGTATTTT; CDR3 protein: CSAGGVTDTQYF
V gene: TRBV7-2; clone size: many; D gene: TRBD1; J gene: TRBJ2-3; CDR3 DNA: TGTGCCAGCAGCCTTACGGCCGGGACAGTAAGCACAGATACGCAGTATTTT; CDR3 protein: CASSLTAGTVSTDTQYF